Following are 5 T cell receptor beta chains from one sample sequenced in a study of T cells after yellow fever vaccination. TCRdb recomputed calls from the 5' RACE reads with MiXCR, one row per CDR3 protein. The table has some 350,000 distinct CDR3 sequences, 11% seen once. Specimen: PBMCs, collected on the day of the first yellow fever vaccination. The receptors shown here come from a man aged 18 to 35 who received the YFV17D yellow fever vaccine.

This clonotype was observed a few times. The CDR3 DNA reads as TGTGCCAGCAGCCCCGCCGGGGGAGGGGACACCATATATTTT. It codes for CASSPAGGGDTIYF. The chain combines TRBV3-1 with TRBJ1-3; tentatively, D is TRBD1 (5 bases). The CDR3 totals 14 residues. Germline CDR1 reads LGHDT; CDR2 reads YNNKEL (reference sequence). Trimming shortened V by 4 bases and J by 8 bases, and 15 bases separated the two germline ends.

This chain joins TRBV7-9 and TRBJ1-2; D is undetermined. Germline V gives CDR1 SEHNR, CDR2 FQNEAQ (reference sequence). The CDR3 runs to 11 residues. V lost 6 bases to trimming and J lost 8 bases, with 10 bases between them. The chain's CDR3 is CASSQGWGYTF. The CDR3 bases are TGTGCCAGCAGTCAAGGTTGGGGCTACACCTTC.

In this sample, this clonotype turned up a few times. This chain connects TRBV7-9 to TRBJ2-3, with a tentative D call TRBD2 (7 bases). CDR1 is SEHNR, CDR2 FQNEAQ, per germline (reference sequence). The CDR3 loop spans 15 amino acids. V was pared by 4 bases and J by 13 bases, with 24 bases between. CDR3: CASSSKGGDPLKKYF. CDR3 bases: TGTGCCAGCAGCTCAAAGGGGGGGGATCCATTAAAAAAGTATTTT.

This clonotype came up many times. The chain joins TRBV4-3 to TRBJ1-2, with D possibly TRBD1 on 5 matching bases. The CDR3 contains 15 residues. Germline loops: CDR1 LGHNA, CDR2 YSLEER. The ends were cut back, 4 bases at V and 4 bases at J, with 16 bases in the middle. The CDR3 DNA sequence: TGCGCCAGCAGCCTCCGGGACCGGGACGGCTATGGCTACACCTTC. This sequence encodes CASSLRDRDGYGYTF.

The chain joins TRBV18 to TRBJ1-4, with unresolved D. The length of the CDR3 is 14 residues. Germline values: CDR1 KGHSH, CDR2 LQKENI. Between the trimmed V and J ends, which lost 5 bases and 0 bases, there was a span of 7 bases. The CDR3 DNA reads TGTGCCAGCTCAATCCGGTCAACTAATGAAAAACTGTTTTTT. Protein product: CASSIRSTNEKLFF. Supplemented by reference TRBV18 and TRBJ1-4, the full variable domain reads NAGVMQNPRHLVRRRGQEARLRCSPMKGHSHVYWYRQLPEEGLKFMVYLQKENIIDESGMPKERFSAEFPKEGPSILRIQQVVRGDSAAYFCASSIRSTNEKLFFGSGTQLSVL.